The clone carrying this T cell receptor (beta chain) was picked up one time. This specimen comes from a study of shared clonotypes between healthy human individuals. The repertoire was sequenced with immunoSEQ multiplex PCR; TCRdb's copy has only in-frame clones and lacks some. The sample holds about a million clones, 70% to 80% seen once. CDR3 length: 17 amino acids. Between the trimmed V and J ends, which lost 0 bases and 0 bases, there was a span of 12 bases. Germline values: CDR1 LNHNV, CDR2 YYDKDF (reference sequence). The source of this sequence is a man between 18 and 29 years old in good health. Some clones in this sample may be carry-over from other donors' samples. The rearrangement links TRBV15 to TRBJ2-1; D is uncertain. Sequenced input: memory CD4+ T cells from PBMCs. Subset of the sample: CD45RA-negative fraction. CDR3 coding DNA: TGTGCCACCAGCAGAGATGTAGTGGAGAGCTCCTACAATGAGCAGTTCTTC. Translated: CATSRDVVESSYNEQFF.